The 18 T cell receptor beta chains in this list originate from one sample, sequenced in a study of T cell changes during pregnancy in multiple sclerosis. The method was immunoSEQ multiplex PCR; TCRdb's version includes in-frame clones alone and lacks a portion of them. The table shows 55,000 to 70,000 clones, with around 90% occurring only once. The sequencing here drew on CD4+ T cells from peripheral blood mononuclear cells, taken after pregnancy. All receptors derive from a female donor with multiple sclerosis, enrolled in a pregnancy study.

This chain uses TRBV5-4 with TRBJ1-4; the match to TRBD1 covers 8 bases. The germline V gene encodes CDR1 SGHNT and CDR2 YYREEE (reference sequence). This CDR3 has 14 amino acids. Losses at the gene ends were 4 bases for V and 6 bases for J; bases not matched to a gene: 5. The chain's CDR3 is CASSDMTGDEKLFF. In DNA, the CDR3 is TGTGCCAGCAGCGATATGACAGGGGATGAAAAACTGTTTTTT.

V and J are TRBV29-1 and TRBJ2-2, with 9 bases matching TRBD1. The junction had 3 bases not matched to a gene; V was cut back by 5 bases and J by 2 bases. The germline V gene encodes CDR1 SQVTM and CDR2 ANQGSEA. The CDR3 spans 14 residues. The CDR3 spells CSVWTGANTGELFF. The CDR3 DNA is TGCAGCGTTTGGACAGGGGCTAACACCGGGGAGCTGTTTTTT.

The chain combines TRBV28 with TRBJ2-1; D might be TRBD2 (6 bases). Looked up from germline, CDR1 is MDHEN and CDR2 is SYDVKM. This CDR3 contains 17 residues. Between the trimmed V and J ends, which lost 6 bases and 2 bases, there was a span of 20 bases. The CDR3 coding sequence is TGTGCCAGCAGGCCGCACCAAGGACTAACTGCCTACAATGAGCAGTTCTTC. It encodes CASRPHQGLTAYNEQFF.

This clone has only a few counts. The chain employs TRBV19 and TRBJ2-5, with 9 positions matching TRBD1. V trimming: 6 bases; J trimming: 3 bases; junction bases outside the gene matches: 2. The CDR3 consists of 13 residues. Germline CDR1 reads LNHDA; CDR2 reads SQIVND (reference sequence). The CDR3 loop reads CASRRTGEETQYF. In DNA, the CDR3 is TGTGCCAGTAGGAGGACAGGGGAAGAGACCCAGTACTTC.

The chain recombines TRBV14 with TRBJ2-1; 8 bases line up with TRBD2. Germline CDR1 reads SGHDN; CDR2 reads FVKESK. This CDR3 comprises 17 residues. Trimming removed 3 bases from V and 2 bases from J; junction bases left unmatched: 9. This CDR3 is CASSHGGSGSPYNEQFF. CDR3 bases: TGTGCCAGCAGCCACGGGGGGAGCGGGAGCCCCTACAATGAGCAGTTCTTC. Full variable domain (outside the CDR3, taken from reference TRBV14 and TRBJ2-1): EAGVTQFPSHSVIEKGQTVTLRCDPISGHDNLYWYRRVMGKEIKFLLHFVKESKQDESGMPNNRFLAERTGGTYSTLKVQPAELEDSGVYFCASSHGGSGSPYNEQFFGPGTRLTVL.

This clone was recorded many times. This chain connects TRBV5-6 to TRBJ1-2; 8 bases fit TRBD1. V gave up 4 bases and J gave up 0 bases; unmatched junction bases: 5. The CDR3 loop spans 15 amino acids. CDR1 and CDR2 (germline): SGHDT, YYEEEE. CDR3 residues: CASSRTGPSNYGYTF. As DNA, the CDR3 is TGTGCCAGCAGCCGGACAGGGCCCTCTAACTATGGCTACACCTTC.

A single count supports this clone. The V gene is TRBV2, the J gene TRBJ1-4; D unresolved. The CDR3 is 15 amino acids. Trimming removed 7 bases at V and 5 bases at J, with 17 bases between. The germline CDR1 and CDR2 sequences are SNHLY and FYNNEI. The CDR3 DNA reads as TGTGCCAGCAAGTTCGCAAGCCGCACCAATGAAAAACTGTTTTTT. It yields the protein CASKFASRTNEKLFF.

V usage is TRBV11-2 and J usage is TRBJ2-1; 10 bases are shared with TRBD1. V gave up 3 bases and J gave up 6 bases; unmatched junction bases: 5. Germline lookup yields CDR1 SGHAT and CDR2 FQNNGV. CDR3 length equals 15 residues. CDR3 sequence: CASSLTGGLSNEQFF. CDR3 coding DNA: TGTGCCAGCAGCTTGACAGGGGGCCTTAGCAATGAGCAGTTCTTC.

The genes are TRBV28 and TRBJ1-3; TRBD1 might be the D (6 bases). V shed 7 bases and J shed 1 base, with 17 bases lying between them. CDR1 MDHEN and CDR2 SYDVKM come from the germline V gene. This CDR3 is 16 amino acids long. CDR3 protein: CASTTATGTSGNTIYF. In DNA, the CDR3 is TGTGCCAGCACTACGGCCACCGGGACATCTGGAAACACCATATATTTT.

The rearrangement uses TRBV7-9 and TRBJ2-1, with TRBD1 matching over 7 bases. CDR1 and CDR2 (germline): SEHNR, FQNEAQ (reference sequence). The CDR3 sequence is 17 residues long. The V gene end was trimmed by 7 bases and the J gene end by 0 bases; junction bases not matched to a gene: 12. CDR3 sequence reads: CASTERGPTGSYNEQFF. CDR3 nucleotides: TGTGCCAGCACCGAAAGGGGGCCAACGGGCTCCTACAATGAGCAGTTCTTC. Variable domain in full (rest from reference TRBV7-9 and TRBJ2-1): DTGVSQNPRHKITKRGQNVTFRCDPISEHNRLYWYRQTLGQGPEFLTYFQNEAQLEKSRLLSDRFSAERPKGSFSTLEIQRTEQGDSAMYLCASTERGPTGSYNEQFFGPGTRLTVL.

The chain recombines TRBV9 with TRBJ2-7; 10 bases align to TRBD1. CDR3 size: 17 residues. The germline gives CDR1 SGDLS, CDR2 YYNGEE. Germline trimming cut 0 bases from V and 5 bases from J; bases unmatched to any gene: 11. In DNA, the CDR3 is TGTGCCAGCAGCGTAGGCCACCGGGACAGGGGCTATCACGAGCAGTACTTC. Translated: CASSVGHRDRGYHEQYF.

The genes are TRBV19 and TRBJ1-1; D gene ambiguous. V gave up 8 bases and J gave up 1 base, with 11 bases separating them. Germline-derived CDR1 and CDR2 are LNHDA and SQIVND (reference sequence). This CDR3 region has 13 residues. The CDR3 region has the DNA TGTGCCAGTTCCCAGCAGGCGAACACTGAAGCTTTCTTT. Amino acids: CASSQQANTEAFF.

J is TRBJ1-5 and V is TRBV10-2; 8 nucleotides agree with TRBD1. Germline CDR1 and CDR2: WSHSY and SAAADI. V lost 0 bases and J lost 6; bases outside the gene matches: 4. The CDR3 runs to 15 residues. CDR3 coding DNA: TGCGCCAGCAGTGAGTCGTCAGGGGGCTCTCAGCCCCAGCATTTT. Amino acids: CASSESSGGSQPQHF.

This sequence joins TRBV7-2 and TRBJ2-1; D not resolved. Germline CDR1 and CDR2: SGHTA and FQGNSA. The CDR3 spans 17 residues. The V end was cut by 4 bases, the J end by 0 bases, with 16 bases between. CDR3 protein: CASSSPGYGISYNEQFF. CDR3 DNA sequence: TGTGCCAGCAGCTCGCCGGGTTACGGTATCTCCTACAATGAGCAGTTCTTC.

CDR3 sequence reads: CASSPDRGGSPLHF. The CDR3 region has the DNA TGTGCCAGCAGCCCAGACAGGGGAGGATCACCCCTCCACTTT. The chain links TRBV27 to TRBJ1-6; 8 bases agree with TRBD1. Germline V lookup: CDR1 MNHEY, CDR2 SMNVEV (reference sequence). J gave up 10 bases and V 6 bases, and 8 bases lay outside the gene matches. CDR3 length: 14 residues.

The V call is TRBV29-1, the J call TRBJ2-5, with 13 bases matching TRBD2. V lost 7 bases, J lost 2 bases, and 4 bases stayed unmatched. The CDR3 has 14 amino acids. Germline values: CDR1 SQVTM, CDR2 ANQGSEA. The CDR3 here is CSGGLAGVQETQYF. In DNA, the CDR3 is TGCAGCGGTGGACTAGCGGGAGTACAAGAGACCCAGTACTTC.

The chain uses TRBV5-3 and TRBJ1-6, with 8 bases that match TRBD1. TRBV5-3 is known as an ORF, though its function is uncertain. The J segment lost 11 bases and the V segment lost 0 bases, leaving 7 bases of the junction unmatched. The CDR3 sequence is 15 residues long. The CDR3 region is CARSLDQGARTPLHF. For the CDR3, the DNA is TGTGCCAGAAGCTTGGATCAGGGGGCGAGGACACCCCTCCACTTT.

This sequence joins TRBV10-3 and TRBJ2-2; D is possibly TRBD1 (6 bases). Trimming pared 3 bases from V and 1 base from J, leaving 12 bases between. In germline, CDR1 is ENHRY, CDR2 SYGVKD. The CDR3 runs to 16 residues. Here the CDR3 reads CAISDSKQGNTGELFF. CDR3 nucleotides: TGTGCCATCAGTGACTCCAAACAGGGGAACACCGGGGAGCTGTTTTTT.